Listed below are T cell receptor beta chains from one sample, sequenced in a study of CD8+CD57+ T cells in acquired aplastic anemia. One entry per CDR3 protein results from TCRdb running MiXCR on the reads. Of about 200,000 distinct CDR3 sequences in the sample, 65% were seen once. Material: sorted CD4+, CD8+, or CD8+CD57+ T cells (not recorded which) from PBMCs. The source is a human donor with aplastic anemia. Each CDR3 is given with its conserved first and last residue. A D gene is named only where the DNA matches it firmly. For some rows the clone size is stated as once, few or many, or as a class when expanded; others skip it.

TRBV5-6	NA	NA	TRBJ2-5	TGTGCCAGCAGCACGGGACATGGGGAGACCCAGTACTTC	CASSTGHGETQYF
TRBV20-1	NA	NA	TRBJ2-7	TGCAGTGCTCACAGCTATGGGAGCTCCTACGAGCAGTACTTC	CSAHSYGSSYEQYF
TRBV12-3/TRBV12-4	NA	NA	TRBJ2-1	TGTGCCAGCAGTTCCGGGAGCAACTCCTACAATGAGCAGTTCTTC	CASSSGSNSYNEQFF
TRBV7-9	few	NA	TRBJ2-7	TGTGCCAGCAGCTTAGTTAGCGGCTCCGGCGAGCAGTACTTC	CASSLVSGSGEQYF
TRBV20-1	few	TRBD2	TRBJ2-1	TGCAGTGCTACAGGACTAGCGGGAGGCAATGAGCAGTTCTTC	CSATGLAGGNEQFF
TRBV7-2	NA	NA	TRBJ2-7	TGTGCCAGCAGCTTAGTGGCGGGGCAAACCTACGAGCAGTACTTC	CASSLVAGQTYEQYF
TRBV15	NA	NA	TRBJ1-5	TGTGCCACCAGCAGTAGGACTCCCGGGGATCAGCCCCAGCATTTT	CATSSRTPGDQPQHF
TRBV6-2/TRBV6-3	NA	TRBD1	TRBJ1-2	TGTGCCAGCAGTTACGGGACAGGGAGCCCTGGCTACACCTTC	CASSYGTGSPGYTF
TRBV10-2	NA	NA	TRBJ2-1	TGCGCCAGCAGTGAGTCTACTGCCAATGAGCAGTTCTTC	CASSESTANEQFF
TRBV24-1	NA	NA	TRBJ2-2	TGTGCCACCAGTTCACAGGACACCGGGGAGCTGTTTTTT	CATSSQDTGELFF
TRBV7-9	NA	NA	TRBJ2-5	TGTGCCAGCAGCTTCCGTGGGGGAGTAGAGACCCAGTACTTC	CASSFRGGVETQYF
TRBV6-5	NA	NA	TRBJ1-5	TGTGCCAGCAGGGCCAACGCTCAGCCCCAGCATTTT	CASRANAQPQHF
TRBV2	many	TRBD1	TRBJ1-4	TGTGCCAGCAGCGCGACAGGGGGGAGGTCAACTAATGAAAAACTGTTTTTT	CASSATGGRSTNEKLFF
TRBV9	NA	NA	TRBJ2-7	TGTGCCAGCAGCGTAGCGGTAGGTCGCGAGCAGTACTTC	CASSVAVGREQYF
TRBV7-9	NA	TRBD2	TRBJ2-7	TGTGCCGGCAGCTCCCCACGGACTAGCGGGGGATACGAGCAGTACTTC	CAGSSPRTSGGYEQYF
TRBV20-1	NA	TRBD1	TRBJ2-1	TGCAGTGCCCCTCCGGGACAGGGGGCGAATGAGCAGTTCTTC	CSAPPGQGANEQFF
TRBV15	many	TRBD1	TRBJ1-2	TGTGCCACCAGCAGAGGGGACAGCTATGGCTACACCTTC	CATSRGDSYGYTF
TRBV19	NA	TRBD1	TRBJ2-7	TGTGCCAGTAGCTACGACAGGGGTAACGAGCAGTACTTC	CASSYDRGNEQYF
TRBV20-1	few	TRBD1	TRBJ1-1	TGCAGTGCTAGAGAGGGACAGCGAATTGAAGCTTTCTTT	CSAREGQRIEAFF
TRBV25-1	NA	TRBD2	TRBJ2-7	TGTGCCAGCAGTGAGGAGGTACTAGCGGGAGGACTCCGCTACGAGCAGTACTTC	CASSEEVLAGGLRYEQYF
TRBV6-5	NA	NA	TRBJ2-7	TGTGCCAGCAGTTACTCCGCGGGGTTCTACGAGCAGTACTTC	CASSYSAGFYEQYF
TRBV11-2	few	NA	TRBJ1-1	TGTGCCAGCAGCACAGGGATGAACACTGAAGCTTTCTTT	CASSTGMNTEAFF
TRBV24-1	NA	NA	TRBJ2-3	TGTGCCACCAGTGATTATCCGGGGGATACGCAGTACTTT	CATSDYPGDTQYF
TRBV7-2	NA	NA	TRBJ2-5	TGTGCCAGCAGCTTATTGGGCGAGTTGGGGGAGACCCAGTACTTC	CASSLLGELGETQYF
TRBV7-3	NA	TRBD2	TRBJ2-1	TGTGGAACAGCGGCTCGCGGGGGGGCCAACAATGAGCAGTTCTTC	CGTAARGGANNEQFF
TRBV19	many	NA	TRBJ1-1	TGTGCCAGTTCGAATACAGGGAACACTGAAGCTTTCTTT	CASSNTGNTEAFF
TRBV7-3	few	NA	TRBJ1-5	TGTGCCAGCAGCTTATCGTCGGATCAGCCCCAGCATTTT	CASSLSSDQPQHF
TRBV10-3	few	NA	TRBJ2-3	TGTGCTTCTGGGCAGGGTGCAGATACGCAGTATTTT	CASGQGADTQYF
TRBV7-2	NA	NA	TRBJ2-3	TGTGCCAGCAGCTTAGCGGGGGGGCCCAGTGAGCAGTATTTT	CASSLAGGPSEQYF
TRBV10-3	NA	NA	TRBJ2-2	TGTGCCATCTCTAGTCCCGGGGAGCTGTTTTTT	CAISSPGELFF
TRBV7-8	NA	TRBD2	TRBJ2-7	TGTGCCAGCAGCCGACCGGACCTGACTAGCGGGGGATACGAGCAGTACTTC	CASSRPDLTSGGYEQYF
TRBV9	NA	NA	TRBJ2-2	TGTGCCAGCAGCGTAGACCGCGAACGCCGGGGAGCTGTTTTT	CASSVDRERRGAVF
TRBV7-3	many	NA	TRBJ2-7	TGTGCCAGCAGCCAATCCTCCGGGACAAGGGACCCCTGCGAGCAGTACTTC	CASSQSSGTRDPCEQYF
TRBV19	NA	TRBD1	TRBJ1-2	TGTGCCAGTAGCCAGGGGGTCGACTATGGCTACACCTTC	CASSQGVDYGYTF
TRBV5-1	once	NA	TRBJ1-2	TGCGCCAGCAGCCCCGCGGGCCGGGAGTATGGCTACACCTTC	CASSPAGREYGYTF
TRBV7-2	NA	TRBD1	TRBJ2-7	TGTGCCAGCAGCCGGACAGGGGGGGAGCAGTACTTC	CASSRTGGEQYF
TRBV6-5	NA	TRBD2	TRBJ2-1	TGTGCCAGCAGGAGGGGAGCGGGGTCTTCCTACAATGAGCAGTTCTTC	CASRRGAGSSYNEQFF
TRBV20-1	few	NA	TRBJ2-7	TGCAGTGCTAGACCAGGTCAGGGAGGCTACGAGCAGTACTTC	CSARPGQGGYEQYF
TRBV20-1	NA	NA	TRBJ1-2	TGCAGTGCTAGAGAAGCAGATACCCATTTCTTCGAATCCTATGGCTACACCTTC	CSAREADTHFFESYGYTF